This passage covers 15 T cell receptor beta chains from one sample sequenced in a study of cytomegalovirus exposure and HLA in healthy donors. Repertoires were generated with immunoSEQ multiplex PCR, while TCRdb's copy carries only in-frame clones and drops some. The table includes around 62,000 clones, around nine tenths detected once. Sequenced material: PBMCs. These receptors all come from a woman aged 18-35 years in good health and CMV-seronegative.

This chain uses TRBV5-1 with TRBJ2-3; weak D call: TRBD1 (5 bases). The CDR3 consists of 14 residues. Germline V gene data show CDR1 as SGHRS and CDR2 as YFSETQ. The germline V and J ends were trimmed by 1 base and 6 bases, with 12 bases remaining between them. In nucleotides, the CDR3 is TGCGCCAGCAGCTTGTGGCCCCAGGGTGATACGCAGTATTTT. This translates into CASSLWPQGDTQYF.

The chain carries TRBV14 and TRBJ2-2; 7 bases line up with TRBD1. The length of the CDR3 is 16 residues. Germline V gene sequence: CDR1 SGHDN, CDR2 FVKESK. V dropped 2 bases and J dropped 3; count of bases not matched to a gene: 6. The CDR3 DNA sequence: TGTGCCAGCAGCCAACTTGGGCAGGGGGACACCGGGGAGCTGTTTTTT. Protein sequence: CASSQLGQGDTGELFF.

The CDR3 spells CSVEERERTTDTQYF. CDR3 DNA sequence: TGCAGCGTTGAAGAAAGGGAGAGGACGACAGATACGCAGTATTTT. The V call is TRBV29-1, the J call TRBJ2-3; D perhaps matches TRBD2 (5 bases). The V and J ends lost 0 bases and 3 bases respectively, with 13 bases between them. The CDR3 is 15 amino acids. Germline V gene lookup returns CDR1 SQVTM and CDR2 ANQGSEA.

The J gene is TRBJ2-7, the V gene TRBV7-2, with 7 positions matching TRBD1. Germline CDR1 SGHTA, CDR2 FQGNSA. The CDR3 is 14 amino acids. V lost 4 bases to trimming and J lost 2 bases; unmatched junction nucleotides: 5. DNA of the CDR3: TGTGCCAGCAGCTCTGGACAGGTCACCTACGAGCAGTACTTC. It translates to CASSSGQVTYEQYF.

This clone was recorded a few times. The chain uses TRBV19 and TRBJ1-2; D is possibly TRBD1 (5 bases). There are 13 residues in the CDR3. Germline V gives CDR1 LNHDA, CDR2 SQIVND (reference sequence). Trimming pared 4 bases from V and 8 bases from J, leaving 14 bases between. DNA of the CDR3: TGTGCCAGTAGTACCAGGGAAGGTTGGGGCTACACCTTC. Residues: CASSTREGWGYTF. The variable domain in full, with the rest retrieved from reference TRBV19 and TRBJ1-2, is DGGITQSPKYLFRKEGQNVTLSCEQNLNHDAMYWYRQDPGQGLRLIYYSQIVNDFQKGDIAEGYSVSREKKESFPLTVTSAQKNPTAFYLCASSTREGWGYTFGSGTRLTVV.

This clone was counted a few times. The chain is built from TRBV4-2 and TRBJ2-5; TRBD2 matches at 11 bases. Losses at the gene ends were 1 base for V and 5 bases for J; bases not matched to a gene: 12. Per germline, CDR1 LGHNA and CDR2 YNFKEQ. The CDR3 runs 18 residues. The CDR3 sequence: CASSQGALAGGPGETQYF. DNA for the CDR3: TGTGCCAGCAGCCAAGGGGCCTTAGCGGGGGGGCCGGGTGAGACCCAGTACTTC.

CDR3 coding DNA: TGTGCCAGCAGTGAAGATCGGGACAGGGGAACTAATGAGCAGTTCTTC. Translating it yields CASSEDRDRGTNEQFF. The genes are TRBV6-1 and TRBJ2-1, with 10 bases identical to TRBD1. The V gene end was trimmed by 1 base and the J gene end by 7 bases; junction bases not matched to a gene: 7. Germline V CDR1 and CDR2: MNHNS, SASEGT. The CDR3 runs 16 residues.

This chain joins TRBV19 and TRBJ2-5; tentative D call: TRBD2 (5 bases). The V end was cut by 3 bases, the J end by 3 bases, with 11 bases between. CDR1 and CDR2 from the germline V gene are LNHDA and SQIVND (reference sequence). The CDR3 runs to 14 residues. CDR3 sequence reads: CASSMPGIKETQYF. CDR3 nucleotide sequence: TGTGCCAGTAGTATGCCGGGAATTAAAGAGACCCAGTACTTC.

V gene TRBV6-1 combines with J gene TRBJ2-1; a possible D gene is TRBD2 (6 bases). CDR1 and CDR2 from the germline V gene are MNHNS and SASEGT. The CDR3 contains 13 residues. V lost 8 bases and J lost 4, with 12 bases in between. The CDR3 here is CASGTEDYNEQFF. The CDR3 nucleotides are TGTGCCAGCGGGACTGAGGATTACAATGAGCAGTTCTTC.

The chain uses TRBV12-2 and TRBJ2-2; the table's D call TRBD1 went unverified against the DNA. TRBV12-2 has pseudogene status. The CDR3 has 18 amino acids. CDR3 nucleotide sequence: TGTGCAAGTCGCTCCGAGTTACAGGGGGCGATGGGTACCGGGGAGCTGTTTTTT. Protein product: CASRSELQGAMGTGELFF.

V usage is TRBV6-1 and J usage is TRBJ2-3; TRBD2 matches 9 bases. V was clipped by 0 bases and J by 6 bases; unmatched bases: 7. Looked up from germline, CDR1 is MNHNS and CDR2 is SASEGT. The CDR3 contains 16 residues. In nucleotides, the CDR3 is TGTGCCAGCAGTGAAGCAGAGGCGGGGGGGAGGGATACGCAGTATTTT. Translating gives CASSEAEAGGRDTQYF.

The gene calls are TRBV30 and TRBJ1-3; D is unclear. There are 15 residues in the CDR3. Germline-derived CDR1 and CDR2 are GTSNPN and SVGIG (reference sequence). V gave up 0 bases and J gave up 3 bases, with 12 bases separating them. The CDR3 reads CAWSVPGEVGNTIYF. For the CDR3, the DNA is TGTGCCTGGAGTGTACCCGGGGAAGTTGGAAACACCATATATTTT.

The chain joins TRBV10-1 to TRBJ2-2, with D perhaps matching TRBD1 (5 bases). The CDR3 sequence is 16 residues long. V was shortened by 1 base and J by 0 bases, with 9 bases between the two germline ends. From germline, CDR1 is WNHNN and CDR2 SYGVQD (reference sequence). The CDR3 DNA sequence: TGCGCCAGCAGTGAGTGGGGCACCGCGAACACCGGGGAGCTGTTTTTT. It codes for CASSEWGTANTGELFF.

The CDR3 DNA is TGCGCCAGCAGCTTGGCCACAGGGGCACGTGGGGAGACCCAGTACTTC. Translated, it gives CASSLATGARGETQYF. The V and J genes are TRBV5-1 and TRBJ2-5, with TRBD1 identical over 7 bases. The CDR3 consists of 16 residues. Germline values: CDR1 SGHRS, CDR2 YFSETQ. V was clipped by 0 bases and J by 5 bases; unmatched bases: 10.

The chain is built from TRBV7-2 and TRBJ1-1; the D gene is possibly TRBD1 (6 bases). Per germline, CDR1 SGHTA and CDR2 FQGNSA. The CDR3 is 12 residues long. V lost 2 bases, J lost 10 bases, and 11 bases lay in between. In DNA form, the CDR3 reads TGTGCCAGCAGCTTAATGGGACAATCAGCTTTCTTT. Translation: CASSLMGQSAFF.